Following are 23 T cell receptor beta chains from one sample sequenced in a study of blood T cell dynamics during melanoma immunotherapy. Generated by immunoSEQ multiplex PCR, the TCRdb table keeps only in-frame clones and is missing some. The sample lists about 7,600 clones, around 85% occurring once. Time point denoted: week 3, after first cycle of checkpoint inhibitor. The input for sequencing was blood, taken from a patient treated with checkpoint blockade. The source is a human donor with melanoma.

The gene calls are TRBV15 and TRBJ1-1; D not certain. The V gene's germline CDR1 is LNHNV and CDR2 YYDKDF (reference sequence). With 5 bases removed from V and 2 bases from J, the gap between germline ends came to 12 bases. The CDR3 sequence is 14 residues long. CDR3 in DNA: TGTGCCACCAGCCGCACTCGGGGTAACACTGAAGCTTTCTTT. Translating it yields CATSRTRGNTEAFF.

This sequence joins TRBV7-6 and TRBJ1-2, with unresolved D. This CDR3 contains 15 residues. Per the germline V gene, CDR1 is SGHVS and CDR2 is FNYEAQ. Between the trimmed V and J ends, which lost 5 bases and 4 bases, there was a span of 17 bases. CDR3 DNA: TGTGCCAGCAGCCCGTACAGACCTGGGAGCTATGGCTACACCTTC. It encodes CASSPYRPGSYGYTF.

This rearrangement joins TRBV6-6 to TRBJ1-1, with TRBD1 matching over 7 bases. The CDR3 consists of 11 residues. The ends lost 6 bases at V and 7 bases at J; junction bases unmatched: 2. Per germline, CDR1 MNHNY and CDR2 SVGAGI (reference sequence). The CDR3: CASSRQGEAFF. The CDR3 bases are TGTGCCAGCAGCCGACAGGGTGAAGCTTTCTTT.

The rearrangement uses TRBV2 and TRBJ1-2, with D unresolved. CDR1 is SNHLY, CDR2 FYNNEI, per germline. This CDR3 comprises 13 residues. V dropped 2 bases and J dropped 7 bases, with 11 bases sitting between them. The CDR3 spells CASSEWASGGYTF. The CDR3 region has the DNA TGTGCCAGCAGTGAATGGGCATCTGGTGGCTACACCTTC.

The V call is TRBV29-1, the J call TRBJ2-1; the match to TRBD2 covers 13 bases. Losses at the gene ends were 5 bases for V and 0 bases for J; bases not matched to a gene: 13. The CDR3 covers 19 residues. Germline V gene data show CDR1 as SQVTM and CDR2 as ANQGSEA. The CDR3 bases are TGCAGCGTTAAAGTAAGCAGGACTAGCGGGGGCCCCTCCTACAATGAGCAGTTCTTC. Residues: CSVKVSRTSGGPSYNEQFF.

The DNA of the CDR3 is TGCGCCAGCAGCTTACTACAGGGATGGGTAGGCTACACCTTC. Translated: CASSLLQGWVGYTF. This chain uses TRBV5-1 with TRBJ1-2; TRBD1 is a possible D gene (6 bases). Germline loops: CDR1 SGHRS, CDR2 YFSETQ. Trimming pared 2 bases from V and 8 bases from J, leaving 16 bases between. The CDR3 contains 14 residues.

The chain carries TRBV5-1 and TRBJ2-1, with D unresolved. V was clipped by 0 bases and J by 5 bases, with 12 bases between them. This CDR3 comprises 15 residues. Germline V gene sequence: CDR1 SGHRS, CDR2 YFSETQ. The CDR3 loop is CASSLGWAENNEQFF. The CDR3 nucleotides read TGCGCCAGCAGCTTGGGGTGGGCAGAAAACAATGAGCAGTTCTTC.

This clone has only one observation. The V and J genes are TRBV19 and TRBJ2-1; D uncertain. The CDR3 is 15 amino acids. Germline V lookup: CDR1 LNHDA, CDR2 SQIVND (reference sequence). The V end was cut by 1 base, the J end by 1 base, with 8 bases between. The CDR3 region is CASSIGVPSYNEQFF. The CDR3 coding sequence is TGTGCCAGTAGTATAGGTGTCCCGTCCTACAATGAGCAGTTCTTC.

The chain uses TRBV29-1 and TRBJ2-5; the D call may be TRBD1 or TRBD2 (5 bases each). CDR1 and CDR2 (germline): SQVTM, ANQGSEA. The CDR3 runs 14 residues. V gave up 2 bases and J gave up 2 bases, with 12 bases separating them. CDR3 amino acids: CSVEPGRSQETQYF. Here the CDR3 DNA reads TGCAGCGTTGAACCGGGACGTTCGCAAGAGACCCAGTACTTC.

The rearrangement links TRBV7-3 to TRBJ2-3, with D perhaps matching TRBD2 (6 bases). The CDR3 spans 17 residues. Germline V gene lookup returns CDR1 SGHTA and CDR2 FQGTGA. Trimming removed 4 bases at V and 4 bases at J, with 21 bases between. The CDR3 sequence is CASSSAPGLIASDTQYF. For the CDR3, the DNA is TGTGCCAGCAGCTCAGCTCCGGGACTTATAGCTTCAGATACGCAGTATTTT. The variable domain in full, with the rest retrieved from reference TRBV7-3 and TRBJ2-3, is GAGVSQTPSNKVTEKGKYVELRCDPISGHTALYWYRQSLGQGPEFLIYFQGTGAADDSGLPNDRFFAVRPEGSVSTLKIQRTERGDSAVYLCASSSAPGLIASDTQYFGPGTRLTVL.

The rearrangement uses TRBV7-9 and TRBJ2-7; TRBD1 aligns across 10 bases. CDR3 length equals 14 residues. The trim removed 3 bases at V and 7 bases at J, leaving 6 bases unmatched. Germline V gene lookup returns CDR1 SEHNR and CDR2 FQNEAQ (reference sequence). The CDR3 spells CASSFGQGGAEQYF. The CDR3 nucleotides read TGTGCCAGCAGCTTTGGACAGGGGGGGGCGGAGCAGTACTTC.

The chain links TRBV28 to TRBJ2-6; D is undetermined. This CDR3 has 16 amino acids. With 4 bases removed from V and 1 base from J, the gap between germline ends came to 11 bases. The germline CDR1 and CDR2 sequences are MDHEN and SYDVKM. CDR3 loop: CASSSPGQSGANVLTF. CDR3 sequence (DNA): TGTGCCAGCAGTTCCCCCGGCCAGTCTGGGGCCAACGTCCTGACTTTC.

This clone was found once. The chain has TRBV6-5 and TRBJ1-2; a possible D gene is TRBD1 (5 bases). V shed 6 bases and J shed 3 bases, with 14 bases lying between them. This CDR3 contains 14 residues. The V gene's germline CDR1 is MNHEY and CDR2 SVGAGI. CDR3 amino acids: CASRYRFGYYGYTF. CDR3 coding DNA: TGTGCCAGCAGATACAGGTTTGGGTACTATGGCTACACCTTC.

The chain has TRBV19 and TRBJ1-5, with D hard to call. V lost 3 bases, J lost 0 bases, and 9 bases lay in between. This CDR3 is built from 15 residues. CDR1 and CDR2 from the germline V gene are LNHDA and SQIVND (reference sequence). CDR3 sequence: CASSIRQDSNQPQHF. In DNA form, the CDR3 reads TGTGCCAGTAGTATCAGACAAGATAGCAATCAGCCCCAGCATTTT.

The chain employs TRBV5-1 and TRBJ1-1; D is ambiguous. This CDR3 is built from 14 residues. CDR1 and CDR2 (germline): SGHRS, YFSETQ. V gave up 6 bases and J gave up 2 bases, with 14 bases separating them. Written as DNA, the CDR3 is TGCGCCAGCACCCTACTGGATGTTAACACTGAAGCTTTCTTT. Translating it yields CASTLLDVNTEAFF.

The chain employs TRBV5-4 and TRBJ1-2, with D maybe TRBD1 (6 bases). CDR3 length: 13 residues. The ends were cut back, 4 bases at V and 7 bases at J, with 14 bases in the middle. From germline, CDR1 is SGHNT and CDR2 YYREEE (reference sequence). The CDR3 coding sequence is TGTGCCAGCAGCCCCGGACAGCGAGGTGGCTACACCTTC. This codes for CASSPGQRGGYTF.

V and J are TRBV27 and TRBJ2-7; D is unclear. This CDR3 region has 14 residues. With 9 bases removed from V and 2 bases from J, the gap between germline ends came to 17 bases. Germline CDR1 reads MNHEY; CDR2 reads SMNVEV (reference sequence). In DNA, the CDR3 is TGTGCCAGACCTGCTCGGGCGGACCCCTACGAGCAGTACGTC. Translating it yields CARPARADPYEQYV.

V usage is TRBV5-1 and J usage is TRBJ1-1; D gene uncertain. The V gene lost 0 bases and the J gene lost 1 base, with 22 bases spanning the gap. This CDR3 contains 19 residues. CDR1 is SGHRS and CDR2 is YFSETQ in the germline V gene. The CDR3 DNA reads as TGCGCCAGCAGCTTGGTCTCTTACGCGAGCCTCTTAGAGAACACTGAAGCTTTCTTT. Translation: CASSLVSYASLLENTEAFF.

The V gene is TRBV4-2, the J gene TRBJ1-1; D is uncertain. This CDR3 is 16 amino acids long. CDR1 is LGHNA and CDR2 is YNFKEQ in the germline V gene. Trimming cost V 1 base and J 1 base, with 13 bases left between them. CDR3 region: CASSQVDYTPNTEAFF. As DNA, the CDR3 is TGTGCCAGCAGCCAAGTGGACTACACCCCGAACACTGAAGCTTTCTTT.

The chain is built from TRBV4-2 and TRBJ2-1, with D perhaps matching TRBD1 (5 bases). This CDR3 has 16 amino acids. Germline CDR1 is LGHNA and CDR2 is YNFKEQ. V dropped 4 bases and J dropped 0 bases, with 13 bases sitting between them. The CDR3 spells CASSPGRVFSYNEQFF. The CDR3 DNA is TGTGCCAGCAGCCCAGGCAGGGTCTTCTCCTACAATGAGCAGTTCTTC.

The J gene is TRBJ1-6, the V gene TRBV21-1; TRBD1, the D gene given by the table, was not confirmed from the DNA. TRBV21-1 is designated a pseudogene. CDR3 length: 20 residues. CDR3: CASTIRPRDRGRSYNSPLHF. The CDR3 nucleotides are TGTGCCAGCACCATTCGCCCCCGGGACAGGGGGAGGTCCTATAATTCACCCCTCCACTTT.

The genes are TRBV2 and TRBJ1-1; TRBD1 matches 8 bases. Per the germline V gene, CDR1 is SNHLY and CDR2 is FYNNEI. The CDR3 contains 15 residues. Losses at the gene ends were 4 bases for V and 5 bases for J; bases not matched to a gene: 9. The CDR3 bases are TGTGCCAGCAGTGGTGGAGAGACAGGGGAAACTGAAGCTTTCTTT. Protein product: CASSGGETGETEAFF.

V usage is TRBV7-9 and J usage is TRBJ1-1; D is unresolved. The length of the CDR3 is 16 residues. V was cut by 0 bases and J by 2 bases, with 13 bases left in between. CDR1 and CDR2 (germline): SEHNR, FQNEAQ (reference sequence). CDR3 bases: TGTGCCAGCAGCTTAGCGCGAGGAAATTCCAACACTGAAGCTTTCTTT. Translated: CASSLARGNSNTEAFF.